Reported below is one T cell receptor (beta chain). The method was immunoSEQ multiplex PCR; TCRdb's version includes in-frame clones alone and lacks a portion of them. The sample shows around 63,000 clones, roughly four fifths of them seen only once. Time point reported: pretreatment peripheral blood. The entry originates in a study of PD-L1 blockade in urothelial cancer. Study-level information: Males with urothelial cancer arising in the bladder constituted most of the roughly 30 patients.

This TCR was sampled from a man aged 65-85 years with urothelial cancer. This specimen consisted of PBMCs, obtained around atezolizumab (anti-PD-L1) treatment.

The CDR3 DNA reads as TGTGCCAGTTGCTCCACACAGGGGAATAGCAATCAGCCCCAGCATTTT. It is translated as CASCSTQGNSNQPQHF. V gene TRBV19 combines with J gene TRBJ1-5, with TRBD1 identical over 7 bases. The CDR3 is 16 residues long. After removal of 8 bases from V and 0 bases from J, the junction contained 10 bases not matched to a gene. CDR1 LNHDA and CDR2 SQIVND come from the germline V gene (reference sequence).